This T cell receptor beta chain was sequenced in a study of T-cell reconstitution after alpha-beta-depleted transplantation in children. This clonotype was found a few times. Preparation of the TCRbeta library used unique molecular identifiers. TCRdb reprocessed the PCR reads via MiXCR and lists one record per CDR3 protein. The sample contains some 500,000 distinct CDR3 sequences, about 17% of which appear only once. The sequencing used PBMCs from the stem cell graft donor, collected from the stem cell graft. The sequence was collected from a human donor who donated a stem cell graft to a child with acute lymphoblastic leukemia.

The CDR3 DNA sequence: TGTGCCAGCAGTTCGGCTATATCGCCGGGACTACCTATTTGGTATGAGCAGTTCTTC. As protein: CASSSAISPGLPIWYEQFF. The chain joins TRBV12-3 or TRBV12-4 to TRBJ2-1; the match to TRBD2 covers 7 bases. This CDR3 contains 19 residues. The ends lost 4 bases at V and 8 bases at J; junction bases unmatched: 23.